These T cell receptor beta chains were read from a single sample in a study of blood T cells in healthy people across ages. TCRdb called the 5' RACE reads again in MiXCR, with one record for every CDR3 protein. The sample records under 750,000 distinct CDR3 sequences, more than 45% being singletons. Sequenced sample: blood. These receptors all come from a man aged 80 or over in good health. Each CDR3 is given without its conserved first and last residue.

V: TRBV20-1
CDR3: SARDHQDNNEQF

V: TRBV10-3
CDR3: AISDRLAAQETQY

V: TRBV11-2
CDR3: ASTSGGRSFYNEQF

V: TRBV7-2
CDR3: ASSFGENSYEQY

V: TRBV11-2
CDR3: ASSLLAYGGNEQF

V: TRBV6-2/TRBV6-3
CDR3: ASRPTTSGGYNEQY

V: TRBV6-6
CDR3: AGGTGLNEQF

V: TRBV7-9
CDR3: ASSVGAGGSQY

V: TRBV7-2
CDR3: ASSFDAGLDTQY

V: TRBV20-1
CDR3: SAGDRTNTQY

V: TRBV13
CDR3: ASSLGQELNRNEQF

V: TRBV3-1
CDR3: ASSPSAAPPYAQY

V: TRBV7-2
CDR3: ASSLVLGSGANVLT

V: TRBV6-7
CDR3: AEGPRYGPQH

V: TRBV7-2
CDR3: ASSPFGPGGVGQPQH

V: TRBV4-1
CDR3: ASSQAPQGDGYT

V: TRBV6-6
CDR3: ASSYGRQQGMSGYT

V: TRBV10-3
CDR3: AIRELAVTDTQY

V: TRBV25-1
CDR3: ASSDRGGQNIQY

V: TRBV20-1
CDR3: SAVGGLVGKNIQY

V: TRBV5-1
CDR3: ASSLLRRAYEQY

V: TRBV5-1
CDR3: ASSLGGGGGSYEQY

V: TRBV29-1
CDR3: SVEDERRNTEAF

V: TRBV6-2/TRBV6-3
CDR3: ASSTHLRGEQY

V: TRBV15
CDR3: ATSRPQAEDTQY

V: TRBV15
CDR3: ATSRDRRELTDTQY

V: TRBV3-1
CDR3: ASSQVLGETQY

V: TRBV4-3
CDR3: ASSQDGGGGYT

V: TRBV7-3
CDR3: ASSVGEPPYEQY

V: TRBV4-3
CDR3: ASSQGAPNTGELF

V: TRBV4-3
CDR3: ASSQNTRTDTQY

V: TRBV7-2
CDR3: ASSSGGVAQPQH

V: TRBV19
CDR3: ASMEDRGRTEAF

V: TRBV7-6
CDR3: ASSLGGDLTDTQY

V: TRBV29-1
CDR3: SVSWGESYEQY

V: TRBV12-3/TRBV12-4
CDR3: ASSHTGGQVYGYT

V: TRBV20-1
CDR3: SFSSGIYEQY

V: TRBV5-1
CDR3: ASSLRVLGAGYEQY

V: TRBV7-2
CDR3: ASSLSRDNEQF

V: TRBV7-9
CDR3: ASSLARSGRESSYEQY

V: TRBV29-1
CDR3: SVPTGEPNYGYT

V: TRBV6-5
CDR3: ASSYSETSVPRGGELF

V: TRBV9
CDR3: ASSVVPAGGPDTQY

V: TRBV7-9
CDR3: ASSSLTRDTQY

V: TRBV20-1
CDR3: SASGLAGGPRTDTQY

V: TRBV4-3
CDR3: ASSRRGTGKSPLH

V: TRBV29-1
CDR3: SVGGVAVYGYT

V: TRBV20-1
CDR3: SVPPDRAPYEQY

V: TRBV6-7
CDR3: ASSYISQANQPQH

V: TRBV10-3
CDR3: AISESPPGGNGNTIY

V: TRBV5-1
CDR3: ASSSGTGSREQY

V: TRBV20-1
CDR3: SARVGLPQDTQY

V: TRBV20-1
CDR3: SASYQGTDTQY